This note documents a single TCR beta chain sequence. The data were obtained in a study of blood T cell repertoires in COVID-19. About the study: Acute and convalescent COVID-19 specimens originated in the United States, Italy and Spain.

Measured with immunoSEQ multiplex PCR; TCRdb has only the in-frame clones, and not every one. Found here are roughly 59,000 clones, 70% to 80% of them singletons; the top ten hold around a tenth. Per germline, CDR1 MNHNY and CDR2 SVGAGI (reference sequence). The V gene lost 5 bases and the J gene lost 5 bases, with 12 bases spanning the gap. The CDR3 loop spans 13 amino acids. The material sequenced was peripheral blood. The genes are TRBV6-6 and TRBJ2-5; D unclear. This TCR derives from a human donor in a cohort sampled during active COVID-19. The CDR3 here is CASSPSVWETQYF. As DNA, the CDR3 is TGTGCCAGCAGTCCGAGCGTGTGGGAGACCCAGTACTTC.